A single sample gave rise to the 7 T cell receptor beta chains below, sequenced in a study of T cells in Graves' hyperthyroidism and ophthalmopathy. Amplified TCR beta CDR3 regions came from RNA transcripts. TCR CDR3 regions were first amplified by RT-PCR with HTBI primers. TCRdb passed the multiplex PCR reads through MiXCR, listing each CDR3 protein once. The table lists 350,000 to 450,000 distinct CDR3 sequences, around 14% of them singletons, with roughly 9.6% in the top ten. Source material: blood. The receptors stem from a woman aged 60-75 years with Graves' hyperthyroidism.

The chain has TRBV7-9 and TRBJ2-1; no firm D call. The CDR3 runs to 13 residues. V was trimmed by 5 bases and J by 14 bases, leaving 19 bases between them. The germline V gene has CDR1 SEHNR and CDR2 FQNEAQ (reference sequence). DNA for the CDR3: TGTGCCAGCAGCCCTGCCCGGCTAGGTGGCGAGTTCTTC. Protein product: CASSPARLGGEFF.

This clonotype was seen repeatedly, ten times or more. This rearrangement joins TRBV3-1 to TRBJ2-7; TRBD2 matches 7 bases. The CDR3 runs to 15 residues. V gave up 1 base and J gave up 5 bases; unmatched junction bases: 8. CDR1 and CDR2 from the germline V gene are LGHDT and YNNKEL (reference sequence). CDR3 nucleotide sequence: TGTGCCAGCAGCCAAGCCGGGCGGGAGAACCACGAGCAGTACTTC. Translation gives CASSQAGRENHEQYF.

The V and J genes are TRBV6-1 and TRBJ2-1; a weak D match, TRBD2 (6 bases). The V gene lost 5 bases and the J gene lost 7 bases, with 9 bases spanning the gap. Per the germline V gene, CDR1 is MNHNS and CDR2 is SASEGT. CDR3 length: 12 amino acids. CDR3 loop: CASSYAGNEQFF. The DNA of the CDR3 is TGTGCCAGCAGTTACGCGGGGAATGAGCAGTTCTTC.

This clonotype appeared a few times. The chain uses TRBV14 and TRBJ2-2; perhaps TRBD1 as D (5 bases). The CDR3 has 13 amino acids. V was trimmed by 5 bases and J by 7 bases, leaving 11 bases between them. CDR1 is SGHDN, CDR2 FVKESK, per germline. The CDR3 is CASSSQVLGELFF. The DNA of the CDR3 is TGTGCCAGCAGCTCACAGGTTCTCGGGGAGCTGTTTTTT.

This clonotype has a count of ten or more. The chain is built from TRBV20-1 and TRBJ2-1; 10 bases agree with TRBD2. V lost 2 bases, J lost 6 bases, and 13 bases stayed unmatched. CDR1 and CDR2 from the germline V gene are DFQATT and SNEGSKA (reference sequence). This CDR3 region has 17 residues. The DNA of the CDR3 is TGCAGTGCTAGATGGGGGCTAGCGGGAGACCGTCTCAATGAGCAGTTCTTC. Protein product: CSARWGLAGDRLNEQFF.

The chain couples TRBV9 to TRBJ1-1, with D uncertain. V lost 0 bases to trimming and J lost 1 base, with 7 bases between them. The CDR3 loop spans 14 amino acids. From germline, CDR1 is SGDLS and CDR2 YYNGEE. The DNA of the CDR3 is TGTGCCAGCAGCGTAGAGCCAGCGAACACTGAAGCTTTCTTT. This encodes CASSVEPANTEAFF.

The chain has TRBV19 and TRBJ2-5; TRBD2 agrees at 13 bases. This CDR3 is built from 16 residues. Germline V gene data show CDR1 as LNHDA and CDR2 as SQIVND (reference sequence). V shed 5 bases and J 3 bases; nucleotides not matched to a gene: 6. CDR3 loop: CASSARGTSGKETQYF. CDR3 sequence (DNA): TGTGCCAGTAGTGCCCGAGGGACTAGCGGGAAAGAGACCCAGTACTTC.